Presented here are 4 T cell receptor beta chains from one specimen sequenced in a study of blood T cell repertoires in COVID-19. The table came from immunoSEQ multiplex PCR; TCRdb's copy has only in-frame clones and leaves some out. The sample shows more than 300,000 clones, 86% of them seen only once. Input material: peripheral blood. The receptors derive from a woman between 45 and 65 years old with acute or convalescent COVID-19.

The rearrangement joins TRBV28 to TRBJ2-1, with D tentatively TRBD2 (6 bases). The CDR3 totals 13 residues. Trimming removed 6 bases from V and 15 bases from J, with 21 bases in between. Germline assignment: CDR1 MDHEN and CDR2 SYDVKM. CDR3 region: CASRLTGSETLFF. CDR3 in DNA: TGTGCCAGCAGGCTTACCGGGAGCGAGACGTTGTTCTTC.

The CDR3 coding sequence is TGTGCCAGCAGTGAAAAGACAGGGGATGAGCAGTTCTTC. This encodes CASSEKTGDEQFF. This sequence joins TRBV2 and TRBJ2-1; 8 bases agree with TRBD1. The V gene's germline CDR1 is SNHLY and CDR2 FYNNEI. The CDR3 consists of 13 residues. With 2 bases clipped from V and 8 bases from J, the junction kept 2 bases outside the gene matches.

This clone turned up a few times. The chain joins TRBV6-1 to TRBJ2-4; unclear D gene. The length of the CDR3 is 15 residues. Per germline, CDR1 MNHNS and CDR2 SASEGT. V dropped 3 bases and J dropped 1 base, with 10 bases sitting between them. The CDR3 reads CASSDPGWAKNIQYF. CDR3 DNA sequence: TGTGCCAGCAGTGACCCAGGTTGGGCCAAAAACATTCAGTACTTC.

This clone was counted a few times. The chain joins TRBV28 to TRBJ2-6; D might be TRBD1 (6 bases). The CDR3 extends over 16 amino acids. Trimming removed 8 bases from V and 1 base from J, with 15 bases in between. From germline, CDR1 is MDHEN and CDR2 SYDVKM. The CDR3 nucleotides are TGTGCCAGCCACAGTTTACAGGGATCTGGGGCCAACGTCCTGACTTTC. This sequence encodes CASHSLQGSGANVLTF.